This entry lists 25 T cell receptor beta chains sequenced from one sample in a study of metastatic and nonmetastatic thyroid tumors. Among the patients, none had received any treatment before thyroid surgery. MiXCR reprocessed the PCR reads for TCRdb. The table has roughly 33,000 clones, approximately 19% seen once. Sequencing input: blood. The source of these receptors is a female donor with papillary thyroid cancer or a benign thyroid nodule (not recorded which). Some clones in this sample may be carry-over from other donors' samples.

Concerning this clone: A clone one base away is much larger, so this may be a read error. This chain uses TRBV24-1 with TRBJ1-2; 7 positions match TRBD1. The V segment lost 3 bases and the J segment 9 bases; nucleotides outside the gene matches: 9. This CDR3 spans 14 amino acids. Germline values: CDR1 KGHDR, CDR2 SFDVKD. In nucleotides, the CDR3 is TGTGCCACCAGTGATCCTGGACAGGAGGGATGCTACACCTTC. Protein sequence: CATSDPGQEGCYTF.

This clone was seen many times. The chain links TRBV5-8 to TRBJ2-1; 7 bases match TRBD2. This CDR3 is built from 15 residues. Trimming took 7 bases from V and 5 from J; bases not matched to a gene: 12. Germline V gene sequence: CDR1 SGHTS, CDR2 YDEGEE. CDR3: CASVRGDLRNNEQFF. In DNA form, the CDR3 reads TGTGCCAGCGTCCGGGGGGACTTACGAAACAATGAGCAGTTCTTC.

The chain is built from TRBV5-1 and TRBJ2-7; TRBD1 matches 9 bases. Trimming took 0 bases from V and 3 from J; bases not matched to a gene: 13. The CDR3 loop spans 18 amino acids. Germline CDR1 SGHRS, CDR2 YFSETQ. CDR3 sequence (DNA): TGCGCCAGCAGCTTGGCACGGACAGGGGATGGGCGGGTCTACGAGCAGTACTTC. Amino acids: CASSLARTGDGRVYEQYF. The entire variable domain, with the rest obtained from reference TRBV5-1 and TRBJ2-7, is as follows: KAGVTQTPRYLIKTRGQQVTLSCSPISGHRSVSWYQQTPGQGLQFLFEYFSETQRNKGNFPGRFSGRQFSNSRSEMNVSTLELGDSALYLCASSLARTGDGRVYEQYFGPGTRLTVT.

As regards this clone: The junction and the germline gene differ at one end; a read error may be behind it. The chain uses TRBV28 and TRBJ2-7, with unresolved D. The CDR3 has 12 residues. Germline-derived CDR1 and CDR2 are MDHEN and SYDVKM. The CDR3 spells CASIPTLHDQYF. The DNA for the CDR3 is TGTGCCAGCATCCCCACCCTTCACGATCAGTACTTC.

This clone has just a few counts. This chain uses TRBV29-1 with TRBJ2-7; weak D call: TRBD1 (6 bases). V was shortened by 6 bases and J by 2 bases, with 14 bases between the two germline ends. This CDR3 spans 13 amino acids. The germline V gene has CDR1 SQVTM and CDR2 ANQGSEA. CDR3 residues: CSVPGHGAYEQYF. The CDR3 DNA reads as TGCAGCGTACCGGGACATGGAGCCTACGAGCAGTACTTC.

This clone has just a few counts. The rearrangement joins TRBV12-3 or TRBV12-4 to TRBJ2-2, with no clear D. Deletions cut 3 bases from V and 4 bases from J, with 18 bases between. The CDR3 is 17 amino acids. The CDR3 reads CASSFNLVQMATGELFF. In DNA form, the CDR3 reads TGTGCCAGCAGTTTTAATTTGGTACAGATGGCCACCGGGGAGCTGTTTTTT.

This clone came up many times. The chain combines TRBV5-1 with TRBJ2-5; 8 bases line up with TRBD2. The CDR3 is 15 residues long. Losses at the gene ends were 0 bases for V and 5 bases for J; bases not matched to a gene: 6. Germline-derived CDR1 and CDR2 are SGHRS and YFSETQ. The CDR3 protein is CASSLAGTRIETQYF. CDR3 DNA sequence: TGCGCCAGCAGCTTGGCCGGGACTAGAATCGAGACCCAGTACTTC.

The chain joins TRBV6-1 to TRBJ2-7, with 12 bases identical to TRBD2. J was trimmed by 3 bases and V by 7 bases; bases with no gene match: 7. Germline lookup yields CDR1 MNHNS and CDR2 SASEGT. The CDR3 is 15 amino acids. As DNA, the CDR3 is TGTGCCAGCAATCAGACTAGCGGGAGAGTCTACGAGCAGTACTTC. As protein: CASNQTSGRVYEQYF.

This clone has ten or more counts. The rearrangement uses TRBV2 and TRBJ2-2, with TRBD1 as a possible D gene (5 bases). This CDR3 region has 13 residues. V was clipped by 7 bases and J by 1 base, with 7 bases between them. CDR1 and CDR2 (germline): SNHLY, FYNNEI. CDR3 protein: CASIGQNTGELFF. The CDR3 bases are TGTGCCAGCATTGGACAGAACACCGGGGAGCTGTTTTTT.

Comment on this clone: At one end the junction does not follow the germline gene, possibly because of a read error. The sample has other DNA sequences that encode this CDR3 too. V usage is TRBV9 and J usage is TRBJ2-2; D assignment may be TRBD1 or TRBD2 (5 bases each). This CDR3 is built from 15 residues. Germline V lookup: CDR1 SGDLS, CDR2 YYNGEE. This CDR3 reads CASSGEHPDTGELFF. CDR3 nucleotide sequence: TGTGCCAGCAGTGGTGAGCATCCGGACACCGGGGAGCTTTTTTTT.

In nucleotides, the CDR3 is TGTGCCAGCAACAGGACTAACTATGGCTACACCTTC. Its translation is CASNRTNYGYTF. This chain uses TRBV28 with TRBJ1-2, with a weak D call TRBD1 (5 bases). Germline CDR1 and CDR2: MDHEN and SYDVKM. Trimming removed 7 bases from V and 0 bases from J, with 6 bases in between. CDR3 length equals 12 residues.

This clone has at least ten counts. The chain couples TRBV6-1 to TRBJ2-5; tentatively, D is TRBD2 (6 bases). The CDR3 is 17 amino acids. V lost 2 bases and J lost 1, with 17 bases in between. Germline-derived CDR1 and CDR2 are MNHNS and SASEGT. The CDR3 here is CASSEPGRAGSQETQYF. CDR3 DNA: TGTGCCAGCAGTGAACCCGGTCGAGCGGGCTCCCAAGAGACCCAGTACTTC.

The chain carries TRBV20-1 and TRBJ2-1; a weak D match, TRBD1 (6 bases). CDR3 size: 13 residues. From germline, CDR1 is DFQATT and CDR2 SNEGSKA (reference sequence). V lost 4 bases and J 7 bases, leaving 14 bases between the germline ends. CDR3 amino acids: CSATQGTGNEQFF. CDR3 bases: TGCAGTGCTACCCAAGGCACAGGGAATGAGCAGTTCTTC.

This chain connects TRBV12-3 or TRBV12-4 to TRBJ2-5, with D perhaps given as TRBD1 or TRBD2 (5 bases each). V was pared by 6 bases and J by 5 bases, with 19 bases between. The CDR3 has 15 amino acids. CDR3 bases: TGTGCCAGCAGGGAGGACACCAACACCGGGGAGACCCAGTACTTC. It specifies CASREDTNTGETQYF.

This clone was counted many times. The genes are TRBV5-6 and TRBJ2-7, with a weak D call TRBD1 (6 bases). V was shortened by 0 bases and J by 3 bases, with 10 bases between the two germline ends. The CDR3 spans 14 residues. Germline V gene lookup returns CDR1 SGHDT and CDR2 YYEEEE. CDR3 sequence (DNA): TGTGCCAGCAGCTTGGGACAGGTAAACTACGAGCAGTACTTC. Encoded protein: CASSLGQVNYEQYF.

This clone turned up a few times. The chain employs TRBV6-1 and TRBJ2-2; D might be TRBD2 (5 bases). CDR3 size: 14 residues. The V gene lost 5 bases and the J gene lost 5 bases, with 12 bases spanning the gap. Germline V gives CDR1 MNHNS, CDR2 SASEGT. The CDR3 sequence: CASSSEAETGELFF. The CDR3 DNA follows: TGTGCCAGCAGTTCAGAAGCGGAGACCGGGGAGCTGTTTTTT.

Points on this clone: The junction and the germline gene differ at one end; a read error may be behind it. The rearrangement joins TRBV6-2 or TRBV6-3 to TRBJ2-7; weak D call: TRBD2 (5 bases). The CDR3 is 14 residues long. CDR1 is MNHEY, CDR2 SVGEGT, per germline. The CDR3 sequence is CASIYREWSDEQYF. The CDR3, as DNA: TGTGCCAGCATTTACCGGGAATGGAGTGACGAGCAGTACTTC.

The genes are TRBV2 and TRBJ2-5, with a possible D match to TRBD2 (7 bases). Trimming left V 8 bases short and J 5 bases short, with 27 bases between. The CDR3 has 17 residues. Germline V lookup: CDR1 SNHLY, CDR2 FYNNEI. CDR3 DNA sequence: TGTGCCAGCTATGGGGGGCTGGGGGGGTATGGGAAGGAGACCCAGTACTTC. Amino acid sequence: CASYGGLGGYGKETQYF. The full variable domain, in which reference TRBV2 and TRBJ2-5 provide the parts outside the CDR3, is EPEVTQTPSHQVTQMGQEVILRCVPISNHLYFYWYRQILGQKVEFLVSFYNNEISEKSEIFDDQFSVERPDGSNFTLKIRSTKLEDSAMYFCASYGGLGGYGKETQYFGPGTRLLVL.

This clone was found a few times. The chain is built from TRBV6-1 and TRBJ2-1; 9 positions match TRBD2. The ends lost 8 bases at V and 5 bases at J; junction bases unmatched: 4. The germline V gene encodes CDR1 MNHNS and CDR2 SASEGT. This CDR3 is built from 13 residues. The CDR3 region is CASGRLADNEQFF. CDR3 bases: TGTGCCAGCGGCCGACTAGCGGACAATGAGCAGTTCTTC.

This clone was seen ten or more times. The V and J genes are TRBV12-3 or TRBV12-4 and TRBJ2-5; D is undetermined. The CDR3 has 12 amino acids. Trimming removed 8 bases at V and 5 bases at J, with 12 bases between. CDR3 loop: CASSEARETQYF. CDR3 in DNA: TGTGCCAGCTCTGAGGCGAGGGAGACCCAGTACTTC.

This clone appeared many times. The chain uses TRBV6-1 and TRBJ1-2; D might be TRBD1 (5 bases). The CDR3 has 15 amino acids. The V end was cut by 1 base, the J end by 8 bases, with 17 bases between. Germline V gene lookup returns CDR1 MNHNS and CDR2 SASEGT. The CDR3 sequence is CASSEGRGDSMGYTF. Here the CDR3 DNA reads TGTGCCAGCAGTGAAGGGCGGGGGGACTCTATGGGCTACACCTTC.

This clone appeared many times. This may be a read error: a much more frequent sequence differs by one nucleotide. The gene calls are TRBV6-2 or TRBV6-3 and TRBJ2-1; tentatively, D is TRBD1 (6 bases). The CDR3 length is 15 residues. Germline V gene data show CDR1 as MNHEY and CDR2 as SVGEGT. The CDR3 DNA reads TGTGCCAGCAGTAATCCCGGGACACTTTACAATGAGCAGCTCTTC. Amino acid sequence: CASSNPGTLYNEQLF.

The table lists this clone with a few counts. V gene TRBV19 combines with J gene TRBJ1-1; D is perhaps TRBD1 (6 bases). Germline assignment: CDR1 LNHDA and CDR2 SQIVND (reference sequence). This CDR3 region has 14 residues. V was pared by 7 bases and J by 7 bases, with 19 bases between. CDR3 nucleotides: TGTGCCAGTATAGGGGGGGTAGCTGGCATTGAAGCTTTCTTT. This translates into CASIGGVAGIEAFF. Complete variable domain (other parts from reference TRBV19 and TRBJ1-1): DGGITQSPKYLFRKEGQNVTLSCEQNLNHDAMYWYRQDPGQGLRLIYYSQIVNDFQKGDIAEGYSVSREKKESFPLTVTSAQKNPTAFYLCASIGGVAGIEAFFGQGTRLTVV.

This clone occurred many times. The V gene is TRBV5-1, the J gene TRBJ2-1, with 8 bases lining up with TRBD1. The germline gives CDR1 SGHRS, CDR2 YFSETQ. The CDR3 runs to 15 residues. Germline trimming cut 5 bases from V and 3 bases from J; bases unmatched to any gene: 7. In nucleotides, the CDR3 is TGCGCCAGCAGTTCGACAGGGGAGGACTACAATGAGCAGTTCTTC. Protein sequence: CASSSTGEDYNEQFF. The full variable domain, in which reference TRBV5-1 and TRBJ2-1 provide the parts outside the CDR3, is KAGVTQTPRYLIKTRGQQVTLSCSPISGHRSVSWYQQTPGQGLQFLFEYFSETQRNKGNFPGRFSGRQFSNSRSEMNVSTLELGDSALYLCASSSTGEDYNEQFFGPGTRLTVL.

This clone appeared many times. The chain combines TRBV6-6 with TRBJ1-1, with D hard to call. The ends were cut back, 2 bases at V and 3 bases at J, with 13 bases in the middle. This CDR3 is 15 amino acids long. The V gene's germline CDR1 is MNHNY and CDR2 SVGAGI (reference sequence). The CDR3 region has the DNA TGTGCCAGCAGTTACGAGAGGGTAAAGGACACTGAAGCTTTCTTT. Its protein is CASSYERVKDTEAFF.